This is a list of T cell receptor beta chains from one sample in a study of metastatic and nonmetastatic thyroid tumors. TCRdb re-clonotyped the PCR reads through MiXCR. The data show roughly 10,000 clones, with less than 25% seen just once and less than 20% held by the top ten. The sequencing sample was made of adjacent normal tissue. The receptors were sampled from a female donor with papillary thyroid cancer or a benign thyroid nodule (not recorded which). Some clones in this sample may be carry-over from other donors' samples. Each CDR3 is given with its conserved first and last residue. The D gene is left open where the match is weak. Some rows have no size entry. The others give once, few or many, or a class for an expanded clone.

j_call | clone_size | v_call | d_call | cdr3_aa | cdr3_nt
TRBJ2-1 | medium-sized | TRBV28 | TRBD2 | CASSFRRLAGGGNEQFF | TGTGCCAGCAGTTTCCGCAGACTAGCGGGAGGGGGGAATGAGCAGTTCTTC
TRBJ2-7 | medium-sized | TRBV10-3 | TRBD2 | CAISEASGGSYEQYF | TGTGCCATCAGTGAGGCTAGCGGGGGGTCGTACGAGCAGTACTTC
TRBJ1-1 | medium-sized | TRBV20-1 | . | CSANRQNTEAFF | TGCAGTGCTAATCGGCAGAACACTGAAGCTTTCTTT
TRBJ1-1 | few | TRBV12-3/TRBV12-4 | TRBD1 | CASSARQGNTEAFF | TGTGCCAGCAGTGCCCGACAGGGGAACACTGAAGCTTTCTTT
TRBJ2-3 | many | TRBV7-2 | . | CASSFRRNTNTQYF | TGTGCCAGCAGCTTTCGCCGGAACACCAATACGCAGTATTTT
TRBJ2-5 | . | TRBV7-6 | . | CASSFLPDGRRVQETHYF | TGTGCCAGCAGCTTTCTCCCGGACGGCAGGAGAGTCCAAGAGACCCATTACTTC
TRBJ1-5 | many | TRBV20-1 | . | CSARAQVYQPQHF | TGCAGTGCTAGAGCACAGGTATATCAGCCCCAGCATTTT
TRBJ2-2 | many | TRBV7-9 | TRBD1 | CASSWPGTVTGELFF | TGTGCCAGCAGCTGGCCCGGGACAGTCACCGGGGAGCTGTTTTTT
TRBJ2-3 | many | TRBV20-1 | . | CSARVGGWSTDTQYF | TGCAGTGCTAGAGTAGGGGGTTGGAGCACAGATACGCAGTATTTT
TRBJ2-7 | many | TRBV6-1 | . | CASKQGNYYEQYF | TGTGCCAGCAAGCAGGGTAATTACTACGAGCAGTACTTC
TRBJ1-2 | many | TRBV16 | . | CASSQAGYGYTF | TGTGCCAGCAGCCAAGCAGGCTATGGCTACACCTTC
TRBJ2-7 | many | TRBV5-1 | . | CASSLEAGADEQYF | TGCGCCAGCAGCTTGGAGGCAGGCGCCGACGAGCAGTACTTC
TRBJ1-4 | medium-sized | TRBV5-6 | . | CASSLVGANEKLFF | TGTGCCAGCAGCTTGGTGGGGGCGAATGAAAAACTGTTTTTT
TRBJ2-7 | . | TRBV7-9 | TRBD1 | CASRLSGTGPYEHYF | TGTGCCAGCAGATTATCAGGGACAGGTCCCTACGAGCATTACTTC
TRBJ1-1 | . | TRBV12-3/TRBV12-4 | . | CARSAQRGVTEAFF | TGTGCCAGAAGTGCCCAGAGAGGGGTTACTGAAGCTTTCTTT
TRBJ2-6 | . | TRBV4-3 | . | CASRETGGHYSGANVLAF | TGCGCCAGCAGGGAGACAGGCGGCCACTACTCTGGGGCCAACGTCCTGGCTTTC
TRBJ1-1 | . | TRBV20-1 | . | CSSSWVPNTEAFF | TGCAGTTCTAGTTGGGTTCCGAACACTGAGGCTTTCTTT
TRBJ2-2 | . | TRBV5-1 | . | CASRWENTGELFF | TGCGCCAGCAGGTGGGAGAACACCGGGGAGCTGTTTTTT
TRBJ1-2 | . | TRBV11-2 | TRBD1 | CASSAQQGIPGYGYTF | TGTGCCAGCAGCGCCCAACAGGGGATTCCCGGCTATGGCTACACCTTC
TRBJ2-7 | few | TRBV6-1 | . | CASIRGGTYEQYF | TGTGCCAGCATCCGCGGTGGAACCTACGAGCAGTACTTC
TRBJ1-1 | medium-sized | TRBV9 | . | CASNFGGGLGTEAFF | TGTGCCAGCAATTTCGGGGGGGGACTCGGAACTGAAGCTTTCTTT
TRBJ2-2 | medium-sized | TRBV24-1 | . | CATSDLLGNTGELFF | TGTGCCACCAGTGATTTGCTTGGGAACACCGGGGAGCTGTTTTTT
TRBJ1-2 | many | TRBV5-6 | . | CASSLPGTVYGYTF | TGTGCCAGCAGCTTGCCCGGAACCGTCTATGGCTACACCTTC
TRBJ1-1 | many | TRBV5-4 | . | CASSLAQGSNTEAFF | TGTGCCAGCAGCTTGGCGCAGGGGTCGAACACTGAAGCTTTCTTT
TRBJ2-3 | many | TRBV20-1 | . | CSATLSTDTQYF | TGCAGTGCTACCCTTAGCACAGATACGCAGTATTTT
TRBJ2-3 | many | TRBV4-1 | . | CASRLPGADTQYF | TGCGCCTCTAGGCTGCCCGGTGCAGATACGCAGTATTTT
TRBJ2-7 | many | TRBV6-1 | TRBD1 | CASSDETGSFAYEQYF | TGTGCCAGCAGTGACGAGACAGGGTCGTTTGCCTACGAGCAGTACTTC
TRBJ2-7 | medium-sized | TRBV20-1 | . | CSAPRTAEEEQYF | TGCAGTGCTCCAAGGACAGCTGAAGAGGAGCAGTACTTC
TRBJ1-5 | large | TRBV5-1 | . | CASSLSGDQPQHF | TGCGCCAGCAGCTTGTCGGGAGACCAGCCCCAGCATTTT
TRBJ2-1 | . | TRBV5-1 | TRBD2 | CASSRAPSGREEFF | TGCGCCAGCAGCAGGGCGCCTAGCGGGAGGGAGGAATTCTTC
TRBJ1-1 | . | TRBV6-2/TRBV6-3 | . | CASSYRGFSEAFF | TGTGCCAGCAGTTACCGAGGGTTTTCTGAAGCTTTCTTT
TRBJ2-6 | many | TRBV3-1 | . | CASSQAGANVLTF | TGTGCCAGCAGCCAAGCGGGGGCCAACGTCCTGACTTTC
TRBJ1-1 | many | TRBV7-9 | TRBD1 | CASSFRRFRDRGNTEAFF | TGTGCCAGCAGCTTCCGGAGGTTTCGGGACAGGGGTAACACTGAAGCTTTCTTT
TRBJ2-7 | few | TRBV6-1 | . | CASSRPSSSSEQYF | TGTGCCAGCAGCCGACCGTCCTCTTCCTCCGAGCAGTACTTC
TRBJ1-6 | many | TRBV29-1 | . | CSVKEGNNSPLHF | TGCAGCGTGAAGGAGGGCAATAATTCACCCCTCCACTTT
TRBJ1-2 | many | TRBV5-6 | TRBD1 | CASSDRDRGFYGYTF | TGTGCCAGCAGCGACCGGGACAGGGGGTTCTATGGCTACACCTTC
TRBJ1-2 | few | TRBV11-2 | TRBD1 | CASSLGRQGAQVAGYTF | TGTGCCAGCAGCTTAGGAAGACAGGGGGCGCAGGTAGCTGGCTACACCTTC
TRBJ1-4 | . | TRBV7-2 | . | CASSLDYQGGNEKLLF | TGTGCCAGCAGCTTAGACTACCAGGGTGGAAATGAAAAACTGCTCTTT
TRBJ1-3 | . | TRBV6-6 | . | CASSYSRGNTIYF | TGTGCCAGCAGTTACTCGCGTGGAAACACCATATATTTT
TRBJ1-4 | medium-sized | TRBV7-2 | . | CASSLEGGRLYEKLFF | TGTGCCAGCAGCTTAGAAGGGGGACGACTGTATGAAAAACTGTTTTTT
TRBJ2-3 | many | TRBV29-1 | TRBD1 | CSVNRGQRDTQYF | TGCAGCGTTAACAGGGGTCAAAGGGATACGCAGTATTTT
TRBJ2-3 | many | TRBV7-2 | . | CASSRSGRRDDTQYF | TGTGCCAGCAGTCGTAGCGGACGACGAGATGATACGCAGTATTTT
TRBJ2-5 | many | TRBV20-1 | . | CSAREGRDIEETQYF | TGCAGTGCTAGAGAGGGCCGGGACATTGAAGAGACCCAGTACTTC
TRBJ2-1 | few | TRBV7-3 | . | CASSLTGGPENEQFF | TGTGCCAGCAGCTTAACGGGGGGCCCCGAAAATGAGCAGTTCTTC
TRBJ2-3 | many | TRBV20-1 | . | CSARRQPGTDTQYF | TGCAGTGCTAGACGACAGCCGGGCACAGATACGCAGTATTTT
TRBJ2-1 | many | TRBV5-4 | . | CASSFKNEQFF | TGTGCCAGCAGCTTTAAGAATGAGCAGTTCTTC
TRBJ2-1 | many | TRBV6-1 | TRBD2 | CASSVTTSGRAYEQFF | TGTGCCAGCAGTGTAACAACTAGCGGGAGGGCCTATGAGCAGTTCTTC
TRBJ1-4 | many | TRBV5-1 | TRBD1 | CASSETQGWGEKLFF | TGCGCCAGCAGCGAGACACAGGGGTGGGGTGAAAAACTGTTTTTT
TRBJ2-7 | . | TRBV28 | . | CASSPLLGRYEQYF | TGTGCCAGCAGTCCCCTTTTGGGGAGGTACGAGCAGTACTTC
TRBJ2-2 | . | TRBV12-3/TRBV12-4 | . | CASTPGELFF | TGTGCCAGCACCCCAGGGGAGCTGTTTTTT
TRBJ1-5 | medium-sized | TRBV6-1 | . | CASSDRRSNQPQHF | TGTGCCAGCAGTGACCGAAGGAGCAATCAGCCCCAGCATTTT
TRBJ2-1 | . | TRBV10-2 | . | CASKSYNEQFF | TGCGCCAGCAAGTCCTACAATGAGCAGTTCTTC
TRBJ2-7 | many | TRBV20-1 | TRBD2 | CSARGASGQTYEQYF | TGCAGTGCTAGGGGGGCTAGCGGGCAAACCTACGAGCAGTACTTC
TRBJ1-2 | many | TRBV3-1 | . | CASSLTGGGGYTF | TGTGCCAGCAGCCTCACGGGGGGGGGTGGCTACACCTTC
TRBJ2-1 | . | TRBV11-1 | . | CASILERKRSYNDQFF | TGTGCCAGCATCTTGGAGAGAAAACGCTCCTACAATGATCAGTTCTTC
TRBJ2-7 | medium-sized | TRBV12-3/TRBV12-4 | TRBD2 | CASSLRGYRGGEQYF | TGTGCCAGCAGTTTAAGGGGTTATCGGGGGGGCGAGCAGTACTTC